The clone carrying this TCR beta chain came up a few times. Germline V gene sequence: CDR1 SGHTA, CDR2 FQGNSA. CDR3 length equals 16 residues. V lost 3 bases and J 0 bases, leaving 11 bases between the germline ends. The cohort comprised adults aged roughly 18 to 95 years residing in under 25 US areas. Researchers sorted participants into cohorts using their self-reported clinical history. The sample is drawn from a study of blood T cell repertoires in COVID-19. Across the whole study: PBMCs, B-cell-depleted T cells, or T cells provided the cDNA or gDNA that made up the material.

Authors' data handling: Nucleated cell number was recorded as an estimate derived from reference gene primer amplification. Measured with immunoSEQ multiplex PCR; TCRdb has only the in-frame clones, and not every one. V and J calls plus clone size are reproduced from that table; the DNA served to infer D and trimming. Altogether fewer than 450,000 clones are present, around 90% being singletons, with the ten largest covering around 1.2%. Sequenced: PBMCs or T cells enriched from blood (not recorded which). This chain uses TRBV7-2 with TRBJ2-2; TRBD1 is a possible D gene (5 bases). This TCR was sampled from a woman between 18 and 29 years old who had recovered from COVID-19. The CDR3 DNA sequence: TGTGCCAGCAGCTTCCCAGGGTCCGCGAACACCGGGGAGCTGTTTTTT. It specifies CASSFPGSANTGELFF.